These T cell receptor beta chains were read from a single sample in a study of tumor-infiltrating lymphocytes in primary liver carcinoma. TCRdb re-derived calls from the multiplex PCR reads in MiXCR, one entry per CDR3 protein. Of hundreds of thousands of distinct CDR3 sequences listed, approximately 54% are singletons. Sequencing was carried out using peripheral blood. The receptors come from a woman aged 25 to 39 with primary liver carcinoma and hepatitis B virus infection. Both conserved end residues are part of each CDR3. The D gene is left open where the match is weak. The size entry is marked missing in some rows and otherwise reads once, few, many or a size class.

d_call: TRBD1; clone_size: NA; j_call: TRBJ1-5; v_call: TRBV6-5; cdr3_nt: TGTGCCAGCAAACAGGGGACGAGCAATCACCCCCTGCATTTT; cdr3_aa: CASKQGTSNHPLHF
d_call: NA; clone_size: NA; j_call: TRBJ2-3; v_call: TRBV29-1; cdr3_nt: TGCGGCGTTCCGTCGACAGGATACACAGATACGCAGTATTTT; cdr3_aa: CGVPSTGYTDTQYF
d_call: NA; clone_size: few; j_call: TRBJ1-1; v_call: TRBV5-4; cdr3_nt: TGTGCCAGCAGCTTGGGCAGGGAGAACACTGAAGCTTTCTTT; cdr3_aa: CASSLGRENTEAFF
d_call: NA; clone_size: few; j_call: TRBJ2-1; v_call: TRBV4-3; cdr3_nt: TGCGCCAGCAGCCAAGATCTAACCGGGAGCTCCTACAATGAGCAGTTCTTC; cdr3_aa: CASSQDLTGSSYNEQFF
d_call: NA; clone_size: medium-sized; j_call: TRBJ1-2; v_call: TRBV11-2; cdr3_nt: TGTGCCAGCAGCTTGGACGGGAACTATGGCTACACCTTC; cdr3_aa: CASSLDGNYGYTF
d_call: TRBD2; clone_size: many; j_call: TRBJ2-1; v_call: TRBV29-1; cdr3_nt: TGCAGCGTTGAAGACGGGCTAGCGGGGGTAAATGAGCAGTTCTTC; cdr3_aa: CSVEDGLAGVNEQFF
d_call: NA; clone_size: NA; j_call: TRBJ2-1; v_call: TRBV5-6; cdr3_nt: TGTGCCAGCAGCTCGAATGCGGGACTTGTAAACAATGAGCAGTTCTTC; cdr3_aa: CASSSNAGLVNNEQFF
d_call: NA; clone_size: NA; j_call: TRBJ2-3; v_call: TRBV4-1; cdr3_nt: TGCGCAAGCAGCCAAGAACTGGCGGGAAGGGCAGATACGCATTATTTT; cdr3_aa: CASSQELAGRADTHYF
d_call: TRBD2; clone_size: NA; j_call: TRBJ2-7; v_call: TRBV5-6; cdr3_nt: TGTGCCAGCCGCGGAGCGGGGAGGACCTACGAGCAGTACTTC; cdr3_aa: CASRGAGRTYEQYF
d_call: TRBD1; clone_size: few; j_call: TRBJ2-6; v_call: TRBV6-5; cdr3_nt: TGTGCCAGTGCCCCCAGGGGGCTAAATACCGGGGCCAACGTCCTGACTTTC; cdr3_aa: CASAPRGLNTGANVLTF
d_call: NA; clone_size: many; j_call: TRBJ2-7; v_call: TRBV6-5; cdr3_nt: TGTGCCAGCAGTTCAGGGGGGAACGCCTACGAGCAGTACTTC; cdr3_aa: CASSSGGNAYEQYF
d_call: NA; clone_size: NA; j_call: TRBJ2-6; v_call: TRBV6-5; cdr3_nt: TGTACCAGCAGGAATCCTGGGGCCAACGTCCTGACTTTC; cdr3_aa: CTSRNPGANVLTF
d_call: NA; clone_size: NA; j_call: TRBJ2-1; v_call: TRBV4-2; cdr3_nt: TGTGCCAGCAGCCTGTTCGTATTGGCAGATGAGCAATTCTTC; cdr3_aa: CASSLFVLADEQFF
d_call: NA; clone_size: NA; j_call: TRBJ2-3; v_call: TRBV9; cdr3_nt: TGTGCCAGCAGTTCAGGGCTTCCCACAGATACGCAGTATTTT; cdr3_aa: CASSSGLPTDTQYF
d_call: TRBD2; clone_size: NA; j_call: TRBJ2-2; v_call: TRBV11-2; cdr3_nt: TGCACCAGCAGCCAAGAGCGTAGCGGGGGGGGCACCGGGGAGCTGTTTTTT; cdr3_aa: CTSSQERSGGGTGELFF